The T cell receptor (beta chain) described here comes from a study of beta chain features in type 1 diabetes. Findings of the study overall: In every one of the four CD4+ subsets, TCRB CDR3s were moderately but significantly shorter in Type 1 diabetes patients.

With respect to this clone: Its antigen is as yet unknown.

This CDR3 comprises 16 residues. V was trimmed by 0 bases and J by 6 bases, leaving 18 bases between them. Germline V lookup: CDR1 MNHEY, CDR2 SVGAGI. Blood was drawn once from each donor into heparinised tubes. The draws averaged about 0.12 L. Reverse transcription of all isolated RNA meant that expressed TCRB transcripts were sequenced. The table came from immunoSEQ multiplex PCR; TCRdb's copy has only in-frame clones and leaves some out. There are roughly 350,000 clones in the sample; 8.5% to 10% occur only once, and about 0.64% lies in the top ten. The rearrangement uses TRBV6-5 and TRBJ2-7, with D possibly being TRBD2 (6 bases). Sequencing input: central memory CD4+ T cells from blood. The receptor comes from a man younger than 40 with type 1 diabetes. The DNA of the CDR3 is TGTGCCAGCAGTTACTCGGAGGGTACCCTAAGAGTCGAGCAGTACTTC. Protein: CASSYSEGTLRVEQYF.